The T cell receptor beta chain described here comes from a study of blood T cell repertoires in COVID-19 (TCRdb year 2020). Notes on the research overall: Collaborator samples came from the United States, Italy and Spain and covered acute and convalescent phases of COVID-19. HLA class I and class II types, where available, came from metadata supplied by the sample provider rather than from assay-based typing. Samples came from the ongoing ImmuneRACE study (first 160 participants) plus 1,254 subjects from 6 global collaborators. Nearly every sample came with metadata listing a de-identified subject ID, COVID-19 status, age in years and sex. The material from the prospective study consisted of cDNA or gDNA derived from T cells, B-cell-depleted T cells, or PBMCs. The dataset comprised deeply sampled blood TCRbeta repertoires from subjects exposed to, actively infected with, or recovered from COVID-19. The repertoires were made available in a free public database intended to serve as a resource for research on the immune response to SARS-CoV-2.

The study at large found these results: The amount of clinical and demographic metadata varied by source and participant and was provided uncurated.

This clone came up once. What antigen it recognizes has not been identified. No quality values exist for individual bases; no much larger clone is one base distant. Participants in the prospective study were enrolled through a virtual design, were aged 18 to 89 years, and lived in roughly 24 United States geographic areas. In the prospective study, participants were assigned to cohorts based on the clinical history participants reported in a screening survey and a study questionnaire. Mobile phlebotomists in the prospective study collected whole blood, serum and a nasopharyngeal or oropharyngeal swab from every participant. Over an approximately 2-month period, participants in the prospective study had the option of providing additional blood draws and questionnaires. Before DNA extraction, prospective study blood samples were shipped either frozen or at room temperature. The immunoSEQ Assay, a bias-controlled multiplex PCR, was used to amplify TCRbeta CDR3 regions from genomic DNA. From the authors' description of their analysis: The number of nucleated cells in each sample was estimated by amplification of reference gene primers within the assay. To quantify the absolute abundance of each unique TCRbeta CDR3 rearrangement, sequence reads were collapsed and filtered. For each sample, productive Simpson clonality was calculated as the square root of Simpson's diversity index across productive rearrangements. TCRdb provides this immuneACCESS table in a form limited to in-frame rearrangements. Some clones are lacking; in checked studies, under half of them reflect an unresolved V gene, and why the rest are absent is not known. The V and J calls and clone size were taken over from that table, and D and trimming were inferred from the DNA. The sample data list about 260,000 clones, and 88% of these were observed just once. The top ten constitute roughly 1.2% of the sample.

Reading from cysteine to phenylalanine, the CDR3 counts 16 amino acids. Only the CDR3 portion is preserved as DNA: 48 bases, with reading frame beginning at the first base. The germline V gene provides CDR1 SQVTM and CDR2 ANQGSEA. The germline V and J ends show losses of 6 bases and 9 bases respectively, and no gene match explains 21 bases of the junction. The chain is made from TRBV29-1 and TRBJ1-2; TRBD1 lines up with 8 middle nucleotides. The TCR originated in a woman in her thirties or forties with acute COVID-19. Sample: PBMCs or T cells enriched from blood (not recorded which). The nucleotides are TGCAGCGTCAATACTCTCCCAGGGGGCGGCGATGGGAGCTACACCTTC. The encoded protein is CSVNTLPGGGDGSYTF.